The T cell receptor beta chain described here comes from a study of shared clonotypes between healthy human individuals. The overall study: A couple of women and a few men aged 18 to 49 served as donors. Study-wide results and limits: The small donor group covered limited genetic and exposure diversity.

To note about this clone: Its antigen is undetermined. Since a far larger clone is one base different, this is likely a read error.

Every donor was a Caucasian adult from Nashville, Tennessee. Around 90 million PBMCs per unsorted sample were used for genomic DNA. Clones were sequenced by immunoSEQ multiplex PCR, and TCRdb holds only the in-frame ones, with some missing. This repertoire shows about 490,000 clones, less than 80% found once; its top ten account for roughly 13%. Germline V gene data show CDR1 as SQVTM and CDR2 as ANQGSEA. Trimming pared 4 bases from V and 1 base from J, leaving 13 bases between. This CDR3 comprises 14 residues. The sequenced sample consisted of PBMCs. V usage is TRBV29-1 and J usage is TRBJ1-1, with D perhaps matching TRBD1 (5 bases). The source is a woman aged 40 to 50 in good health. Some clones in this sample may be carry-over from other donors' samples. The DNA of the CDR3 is TGCAGCGTTGCCTCCGGGGCGCCGAACACTGAAGCTTTCTTT. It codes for CSVASGAPNTEAFF.